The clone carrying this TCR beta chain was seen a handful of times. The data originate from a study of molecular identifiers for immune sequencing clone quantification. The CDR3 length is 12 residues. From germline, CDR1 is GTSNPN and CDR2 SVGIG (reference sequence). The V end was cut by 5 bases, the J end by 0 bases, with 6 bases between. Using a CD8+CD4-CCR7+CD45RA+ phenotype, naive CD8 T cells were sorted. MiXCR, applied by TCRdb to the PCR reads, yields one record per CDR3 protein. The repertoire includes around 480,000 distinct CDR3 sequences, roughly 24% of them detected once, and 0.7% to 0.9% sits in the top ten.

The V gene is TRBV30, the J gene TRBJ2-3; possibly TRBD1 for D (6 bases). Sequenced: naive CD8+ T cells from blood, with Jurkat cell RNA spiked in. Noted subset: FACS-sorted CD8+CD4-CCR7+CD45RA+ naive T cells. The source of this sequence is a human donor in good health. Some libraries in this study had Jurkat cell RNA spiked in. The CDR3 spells CAWGQSTDTQYF. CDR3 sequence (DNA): TGTGCCTGGGGACAGAGCACAGATACGCAGTATTTT.